The source of this T cell receptor (beta chain) is a study of patients and donors after allogeneic stem cell transplantation. In TCRdb, the RT-PCR reads were re-called with MiXCR into one record per CDR3 protein. Seen here are some 960,000 distinct CDR3 sequences, about 20% observed once, and the top ten hold roughly 6%. V was cut by 5 bases and J by 7 bases, with 15 bases left in between. The CDR3 contains 15 residues. CDR1 and CDR2 from the germline V gene are SGHTA and FQGNSA. The chain joins TRBV7-2 to TRBJ1-6; tentatively, D is TRBD1 (5 bases). The sample was blood, either unsorted or a sorted T cell fraction (not recorded which). The clonotype was recovered from a human donor who was either an allogeneic HSCT recipient or a stem cell or donor lymphocyte infusion donor (not recorded which). It is not recorded whose cells these are; they may come from a transplant donor. CDR3 region: CASSPGGRLNSPLHF. DNA for the CDR3: TGTGCCAGCAGCCCCGGGGGACGGCTAAATTCACCCCTCCACTTT.